This T cell receptor beta chain emerged from a study of control samples from healthy donors and cancer patients. Clones were sequenced by immunoSEQ multiplex PCR, and TCRdb holds only the in-frame ones, with some missing. The table includes around 100,000 clones, over 75% detected once. The CDR3 consists of 14 residues. The chain links TRBV21-1 to TRBJ2-7; the table's D call, TRBD1, has no DNA check behind it. TRBV21-1 corresponds to a pseudogene. The sequencing input was blood. The source is a woman in her forties or fifties in good health. CDR3: CASSMSGQGYEQYF. In DNA form, the CDR3 reads TGTGCCAGCAGCATGTCGGGACAGGGATACGAGCAGTACTTC.